The rows below give T cell receptor beta chains drawn from one sample of a study of cytomegalovirus exposure and HLA in healthy donors. The method was immunoSEQ multiplex PCR; TCRdb's version includes in-frame clones alone and lacks a portion of them. This table has some 140,000 clones, around 63% appearing once. The sequencing sample was made of PBMCs. These receptors came from a human donor in good health. CDR3s include the opening cysteine and the closing phenylalanine or tryptophan. The D gene is left open where the match is weak. Clone size appears in some rows only: once, few, many, or a class for an expanded clone.

>once|13|TRBV11-2|TRBJ1-5|TRBD1
TGTGCCAGCAGCCGGGGACAGGCTCAGCCCCAGCATTTC
CASSRGQAQPQHF
>.|13|TRBV16|TRBJ1-2|TRBD1
TGTGCCAGCAGCCGACAGGGGGCCTATGGCTACACCTTC
CASSRQGAYGYTF
>.|12|TRBV19|TRBJ1-5|TRBD1
TGTGCCAGCGACAGGGGAAATCAGCCCCAGCATTTT
CASDRGNQPQHF
>.|15|TRBV9|TRBJ2-1|TRBD2
TGTGCCAGCAGCGTAGCGGGAGGAGGCTACAATGAGCAGTTCTTC
CASSVAGGGYNEQFF
>.|17|TRBV6-1|TRBJ2-1|.
TGTGCCAGCAGTGAAGCACCGAAGCAGACAGGTGGTTCTGAGCAGTTCTTC
CASSEAPKQTGGSEQFF
>.|16|TRBV18|TRBJ2-7|.
TGTGCCAGCTCATCAACGGCCCGGACAGTTATATACGAGCAGTACTTC
CASSSTARTVIYEQYF
>.|17|TRBV19|TRBJ2-2|TRBD1
TGTGCCAGTAGTATACAAAGGACAGGGAAGAACACCGGGGAGCTGTTTTTT
CASSIQRTGKNTGELFF
>.|15|TRBV5-1|TRBJ2-7|TRBD1
TGCGCCAGCAGCTTAATCCGGGACAGGATGAACGAGCAGTACTTC
CASSLIRDRMNEQYF
>.|15|TRBV27|TRBJ2-3|.
TGTGCCAGCAGTTTAAGTCAGGGGCACACAGATACGCAGTATTTT
CASSLSQGHTDTQYF
>.|10|TRBV29-1|TRBJ1-1|TRBD1
TGCAGCCCGGACAGGGTCGAAGCTTTCTTT
CSPDRVEAFF
>few|19|TRBV13|TRBJ2-4|.
TGTGCCAGCACCCCTAGGGTCAGGGAACCCCCCCTAGCCAAAAACATTCAGTACTTC
CASTPRVREPPLAKNIQYF
>.|16|TRBV7-9|TRBJ1-1|TRBD1
TGTGCCAGCAGCTTAGCGGGGGGACAGGGGGTCTCTGAAGCTTTCTTT
CASSLAGGQGVSEAFF
>.|15|TRBV11-2|TRBJ2-1|.
TGTGCCAGCACCACCTCAGTGGGGAGTTACAATGAGCAGTTCTTC
CASTTSVGSYNEQFF
>.|13|TRBV7-9|TRBJ2-7|.
TGTGCCAGCAGCTTAATCACTGCCTACGAGCAGTACTTC
CASSLITAYEQYF
>.|18|TRBV11-2|TRBJ2-5|TRBD2
TGTGCCAGCAGCTTAACGGGAGGGCCCTCTCAGTACCAAGAGACCCAGTACTTC
CASSLTGGPSQYQETQYF
>few|12|TRBV10-3|TRBJ2-7|.
TGTGCCATCAGTGAGTCGAGCTACGAGCAGTACTTC
CAISESSYEQYF
>once|16|TRBV25-1|TRBJ2-1|TRBD2
TGTGCCAGCAGTGAATATAGAAGCGGGAGGGCCCTTGAGCAGTTCTTC
CASSEYRSGRALEQFF
>.|13|TRBV6-5|TRBJ2-7|.
TGTGCCAGCAGTTCAAATAGCCACTACGAGCAGTACTTC
CASSSNSHYEQYF
>.|14|TRBV6-1|TRBJ2-5|.
TGTGCCAGCAGTACTAGCCCGAGCCAAGAGACCCAGTACTTC
CASSTSPSQETQYF
>few|13|TRBV28|TRBJ2-3|.
TGTGCCAGCAGGACGACAGGACAGATTACGCAGTATTTT
CASRTTGQITQYF
>.|14|TRBV28|TRBJ1-2|.
TGTGCCAGCAGTTGGGACACCTTTAACTATGGCTACACCTTC
CASSWDTFNYGYTF
>few|16|TRBV7-9|TRBJ2-1|TRBD2
TGTGCCAGCAGCTTAAAGCGGGAGGGCCCTTTCGATGAGCAGTTCTTC
CASSLKREGPFDEQFF
>once|15|TRBV5-1|TRBJ2-3|.
TGCGCCAGCAGCTTGGGTGGGAGGCGGACAGATACGCAGTATTTT
CASSLGGRRTDTQYF
>.|15|TRBV9|TRBJ2-7|TRBD2
TGTGCCAGCAGCGTAGGACTAGCGGTTCCCTACGAGCAGTACTTC
CASSVGLAVPYEQYF
>few|15|TRBV18|TRBJ2-5|TRBD1
TGTGCCAGCTCACCCTGGACAGGGCGCCAAGAGACCCAGTACTTC
CASSPWTGRQETQYF
>.|14|TRBV6-6|TRBJ1-4|TRBD1
TGTGCCAGCAGTTACCGAGACAGGGTGGAGAAACTGTTTTTT
CASSYRDRVEKLFF
>few|15|TRBV9|TRBJ1-5|.
TGTGCCAGCAGCTGGGGGCAGGGCGGCGATCAGCCCCAGCATTTT
CASSWGQGGDQPQHF
>few|15|TRBV4-2|TRBJ2-7|TRBD1
TGTGCCAGCAGCCAAGATGGGACAGGGGTTTTCGAGCAGTACTTC
CASSQDGTGVFEQYF
>.|14|TRBV2|TRBJ2-2|.
TGTGCCAGCTCCGGGGGACTCGACACCGGGGAGCTGTTTTTT
CASSGGLDTGELFF
>.|15|TRBV6-5|TRBJ2-2|.
TGTGCCAGCAGTTACTCACTAGCCACGACCGGGGAGCTGTTTTTT
CASSYSLATTGELFF
>.|16|TRBV9|TRBJ2-1|.
TGTGCCAGCAGCGTAGCCCCCTCGCGGGGTAACAATGAGCAGTTCTTC
CASSVAPSRGNNEQFF
>few|14|TRBV5-1|TRBJ1-3|.
TGCGCCAGTGCCGAGGGGGACTCTGGAAACACCATATATTTT
CASAEGDSGNTIYF
>.|16|TRBV6-5|TRBJ1-4|.
TGTGCCAGCAGTTACTCACCGGGACAATGGAAAGAAAAACTGTTTTTT
CASSYSPGQWKEKLFF
>once|20|TRBV14|TRBJ2-7|TRBD2
TGTGCCAGCAGCCGGGGCCTACTAGCGGGGGGTCGTGGAGGATCCTACGAGCAGTACTTC
CASSRGLLAGGRGGSYEQYF
>.|17|TRBV18|TRBJ1-1|.
TGTGCCAGCTCCCTGAGAATTTTAGACCCAAAGAGGACTGAAGCTTTCTTT
CASSLRILDPKRTEAFF
>few|12|TRBV28|TRBJ2-1|.
TGTGCCAGCACAAATGGTGAGAATGAGCAGTTCTTC
CASTNGENEQFF
>.|15|TRBV4-3|TRBJ2-5|TRBD1
TGCGCCAGCAGCCTCGGGACAGGGATAGGAGAGACCCAGTACTTC
CASSLGTGIGETQYF
>.|14|TRBV21-1|TRBJ2-5|.
TGTGCCAGCAGCAAACCTTCTTTCCAAGAGACCCAGTACTTC
CASSKPSFQETQYF
>.|16|TRBV19|TRBJ2-1|.
TGTGCCAGTAGTATAGTAGGTAGCGTGGAAAACAATGAGCAGTTCTTC
CASSIVGSVENNEQFF
>once|13|TRBV15|TRBJ2-5|.
TGTGCCACCAGTCTAAGATATAGAGAGACCCAGTACTTC
CATSLRYRETQYF
>.|14|TRBV2|TRBJ2-2|.
TGTGCCAGCACATTCGGAGCGAACACCGGGGAGCTGTTTTTT
CASTFGANTGELFF
>.|11|TRBV7-9|TRBJ2-7|.
TGTGCCAGCTCGGGGGCCTACGAGCAGTACTTC
CASSGAYEQYF